A single sample gave rise to the 4 T cell receptor beta chains below, sequenced in a study of CD8 T cells in Susac syndrome. Reverse transcription of roughly 0.5 to 1 ug RNA was carried out with random hexamers. TCRdb re-called the immunoSEQ multiplex PCR reads through MiXCR, storing one row per CDR3 protein. The repertoire holds over 350,000 distinct CDR3 sequences, with more than 80% as singletons. Source material: CD8+ T cells from PBMCs. These receptors were collected from a human donor with multiple sclerosis.

The V gene is TRBV19, the J gene TRBJ2-5; D unresolved. The CDR3 spans 13 residues. The germline CDR1 and CDR2 sequences are LNHDA and SQIVND (reference sequence). The ends were cut back, 5 bases at V and 4 bases at J, with 11 bases in the middle. The CDR3 spells CASSWVGGETQYF. The CDR3 region has the DNA TGTGCCAGTAGTTGGGTGGGCGGAGAGACCCAGTACTTC. The whole variable domain, remainder taken from reference TRBV19 and TRBJ2-5, is DGGITQSPKYLFRKEGQNVTLSCEQNLNHDAMYWYRQDPGQGLRLIYYSQIVNDFQKGDIAEGYSVSREKKESFPLTVTSAQKNPTAFYLCASSWVGGETQYFGPGTRLLVL.

The sample holds a few counts of this clonotype. V is TRBV6-1 and J is TRBJ1-2, with 8 bases lining up with TRBD1. V gave up 5 bases and J gave up 4 bases; unmatched junction bases: 6. Germline V gives CDR1 MNHNS, CDR2 SASEGT. There are 14 residues in the CDR3. The CDR3 spells CASSPPGGLYGYTF. For the CDR3, the DNA is TGTGCCAGCAGTCCCCCAGGGGGCCTCTATGGCTACACCTTC.

The V and J genes are TRBV5-1 and TRBJ1-4; D is uncertain. CDR3 size: 14 residues. CDR1 is SGHRS, CDR2 YFSETQ, per germline. The germline V and J ends were trimmed by 1 base and 8 bases, with 12 bases remaining between them. CDR3 coding DNA: TGCGCCAGCAGCTTGAGCTCCGATGGGGAAAAACTGTTTTTT. Translated, it gives CASSLSSDGEKLFF.

This rearrangement joins TRBV3-1 to TRBJ2-3, with D possibly TRBD2 on 5 matching bases. V lost 0 bases and J lost 3, with 16 bases in between. This CDR3 spans 17 amino acids. Germline V gives CDR1 LGHDT, CDR2 YNNKEL (reference sequence). The CDR3 loop reads CASSQEGKTTGTDTQYF. The CDR3 bases are TGTGCCAGCAGCCAAGAAGGGAAGACTACCGGTACAGATACGCAGTATTTT.